A selection of T cell receptor beta chains follows, all from one sample in a study of T cell responses to AZD1222 COVID-19 vaccine. Profiling relied on immunoSEQ multiplex PCR, and the TCRdb table lists in-frame clones only, not all of them. The sample contains about 180,000 clones, 80% to 95% of which appear only once. This sample comprised peripheral blood, obtained 28 days after the second dose of the MenACWY control vaccine. These receptors all come from an adult who received the MenACWY meningococcal vaccine as a control. The conserved cysteine and the conserved F or W are not part of the CDR3 here.

V gene: TRBV12-3/TRBV12-4
J gene: TRBJ1-3
CDR3 protein: ASSFGNTIY

V gene: TRBV6-1
J gene: TRBJ1-2
CDR3 protein: ASSESGLGGYT

V gene: TRBV6-2/TRBV6-3
J gene: TRBJ2-7
CDR3 protein: ASSYSRTGLNEQY

V gene: TRBV7-2
J gene: TRBJ2-2
CDR3 protein: ASSQLTGMAGELF

V gene: TRBV5-5
J gene: TRBJ2-2
CDR3 protein: ASSDAQGANTGELF

V gene: TRBV30
J gene: TRBJ1-3
CDR3 protein: AWSPGDRSSGNTIY

V gene: TRBV7-7
J gene: TRBJ1-1
CDR3 protein: ASSPFRGLNTEAF

V gene: TRBV4-1
J gene: TRBJ1-1
CDR3 protein: ASSQEPGVTEAF

V gene: TRBV12-3/TRBV12-4
J gene: TRBJ2-3
CDR3 protein: ASSLLGADTQY

V gene: TRBV19
J gene: TRBJ1-3
CDR3 protein: ASWRGSGNTIY

V gene: TRBV3-1/TRBV3-2
J gene: TRBJ1-1
CDR3 protein: ASSQANRGAF

V gene: TRBV27
J gene: TRBJ2-3
CDR3 protein: ASRNSGVSTDTQY

V gene: TRBV5-4
J gene: TRBJ1-2
CDR3 protein: ASSLGGQGEGGYT

V gene: TRBV7-2
J gene: TRBJ1-1
CDR3 protein: ASSLAFQGTEAF

V gene: TRBV6-2/TRBV6-3
J gene: TRBJ2-3
CDR3 protein: ASSYGGYSTDTQY

V gene: TRBV12-3/TRBV12-4
J gene: TRBJ1-4
CDR3 protein: ASSTGNREKLF

V gene: TRBV5-6
J gene: TRBJ1-1
CDR3 protein: ASSLASEAF

V gene: TRBV6-1
J gene: TRBJ2-2
CDR3 protein: ASSGGDLVLANTGELF

V gene: TRBV5-1
J gene: TRBJ2-7
CDR3 protein: ASRTPGASYEQY

V gene: TRBV7-3
J gene: TRBJ2-2
CDR3 protein: ASSLASGNTGELF

V gene: TRBV5-6
J gene: TRBJ2-3
CDR3 protein: ASSLVTLQQDTQY

V gene: TRBV4-2
J gene: TRBJ1-2
CDR3 protein: ASSKDRETYGYT

V gene: TRBV6-1
J gene: TRBJ1-5
CDR3 protein: ASSELGQSNQPQH

V gene: TRBV7-2
J gene: TRBJ1-5
CDR3 protein: ASSEGLYNQPQH

V gene: TRBV28
J gene: TRBJ1-2
CDR3 protein: ASAGQGASYGYT

V gene: TRBV4-2
J gene: TRBJ1-3
CDR3 protein: ASSGEALGNTIY

V gene: TRBV28
J gene: TRBJ1-5
CDR3 protein: ASSLDGGGSRLNQPQH

V gene: TRBV3-1/TRBV3-2
J gene: TRBJ2-4
CDR3 protein: ASSPLAGGLVGNIQY

V gene: TRBV6-6
J gene: TRBJ1-2
CDR3 protein: ASSYSGTTGGYT

V gene: TRBV19
J gene: TRBJ2-1
CDR3 protein: ASSPLTSGGAYDEQF

V gene: TRBV7-9
J gene: TRBJ1-2
CDR3 protein: AGGTGGAEDGYT

V gene: TRBV5-5
J gene: TRBJ1-5
CDR3 protein: ASSFPNQPQH

V gene: TRBV7-8
J gene: TRBJ1-6
CDR3 protein: ASSLGTNTNSPLH

V gene: TRBV5-1
J gene: TRBJ1-1
CDR3 protein: ASSPIPPLEAF

V gene: TRBV10-3
J gene: TRBJ1-1
CDR3 protein: AISGGGEYTEAF

V gene: TRBV4-2
J gene: TRBJ2-7
CDR3 protein: ASTGPLSYEQY

V gene: TRBV18
J gene: TRBJ2-2
CDR3 protein: ASSPQTGRTGELF

V gene: TRBV7-8
J gene: TRBJ1-2
CDR3 protein: ASSLHVASYGYT

V gene: TRBV27
J gene: TRBJ1-1
CDR3 protein: ASSVIPGINTEAF

V gene: TRBV16
J gene: TRBJ1-5
CDR3 protein: ASSHLGGQGNQPQH

V gene: TRBV5-8
J gene: TRBJ1-6
CDR3 protein: ASSLVGTGYSPLH

V gene: TRBV5-4
J gene: TRBJ2-1
CDR3 protein: ASSLTSGGYNEQF